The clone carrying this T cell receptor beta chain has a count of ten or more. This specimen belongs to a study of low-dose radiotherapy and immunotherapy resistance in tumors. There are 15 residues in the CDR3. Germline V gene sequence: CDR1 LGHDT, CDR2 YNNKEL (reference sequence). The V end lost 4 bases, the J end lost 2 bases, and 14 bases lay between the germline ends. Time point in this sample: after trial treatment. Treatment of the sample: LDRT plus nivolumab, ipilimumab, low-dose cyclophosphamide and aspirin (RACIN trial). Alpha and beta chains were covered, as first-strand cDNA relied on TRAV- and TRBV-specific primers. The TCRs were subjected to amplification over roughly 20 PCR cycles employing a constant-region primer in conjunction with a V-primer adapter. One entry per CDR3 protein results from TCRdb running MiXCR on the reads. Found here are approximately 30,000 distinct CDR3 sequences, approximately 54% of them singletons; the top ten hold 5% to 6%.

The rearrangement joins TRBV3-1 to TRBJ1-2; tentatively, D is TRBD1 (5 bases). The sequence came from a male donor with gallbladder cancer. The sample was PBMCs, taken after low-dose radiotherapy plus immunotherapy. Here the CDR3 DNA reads TGTGCCAGCAGCCCTGCGGGGCGGGAGAACTATGGCTACACCTTC. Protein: CASSPAGRENYGYTF.